This T cell receptor (beta chain) was documented in a study of shared clonotypes between healthy human individuals. Method: immunoSEQ multiplex PCR; TCRdb's copy keeps in-frame clones and lacks some. The data contain millions of clones, over 85% of them singletons. The TCR sequence derives from a man aged 18-30 years in good health. The sequenced sample consisted of naive CD4+ T cells sorted from blood. As for subset: CD45RA+ positively selected.

The CDR3 nucleotides read TGTGCCAGCAGCTGGCCGGGACCCAAAGAGACCCAGTACTTC. It translates to CASSWPGPKETQYF. The rearrangement joins TRBV7-8 to TRBJ2-5; tentatively, D is TRBD1 or TRBD2 (5 bases each). Trimming stripped 4 bases from V and 3 bases from J, with 12 bases between. The CDR3 length is 14 residues. Germline loops: CDR1 SGHVS, CDR2 FQNEAQ.